One and the same sample provided the 6 T cell receptor beta chains below, sequenced in a study of shared clonotypes between healthy human individuals. TCRdb keeps only in-frame clones here, not all; method: immunoSEQ multiplex PCR. The sample yields roughly 2.2 million clones, more than 80% seen once. Sequenced sample: naive CD4+ T cells from PBMCs. Sample subset: CD45RA+ positively selected. The source of these receptors is a young man in good health. Some clones in this sample may be carry-over from other donors' samples.

The rearrangement uses TRBV5-4 and TRBJ1-5; D is undetermined. The V end was cut by 2 bases, the J end by 7 bases, with 19 bases between. The germline V gene encodes CDR1 SGHNT and CDR2 YYREEE (reference sequence). This CDR3 region has 16 residues. The CDR3 protein is CASSFRGEGLGQPQHF. The CDR3 region has the DNA TGTGCCAGCAGCTTCAGAGGAGAGGGCCTTGGGCAGCCCCAGCATTTT.

The chain employs TRBV13 and TRBJ1-2, with D possibly matching TRBD1 (5 bases). V lost 4 bases and J 4 bases, leaving 13 bases between the germline ends. The CDR3 is 14 amino acids. CDR1 PRHDT and CDR2 FYEKMQ come from the germline V gene (reference sequence). The CDR3 is CASSSTQGAYGYTF. Here the CDR3 DNA reads TGTGCCAGCAGCTCTACCCAGGGTGCCTATGGCTACACCTTC.

V is TRBV20-1 and J is TRBJ1-2; no firm D call. This CDR3 has 11 amino acids. Trimming took 4 bases from V and 8 from J, leaving 11 bases between them. The germline gives CDR1 DFQATT, CDR2 SNEGSKA (reference sequence). The CDR3 protein is CSAKPRVGYTF. The CDR3 DNA sequence: TGCAGTGCTAAGCCGAGGGTGGGCTACACCTTC.

This clone was counted a single time. This sequence joins TRBV7-9 and TRBJ2-3, with a possible D match to TRBD2 (5 bases). This CDR3 spans 14 amino acids. Trimming left V 3 bases short and J 3 bases short, with 10 bases between. The V gene's germline CDR1 is SEHNR and CDR2 FQNEAQ (reference sequence). The CDR3 region is CASSFSTGTDTQYF. In DNA form, the CDR3 reads TGTGCCAGCAGCTTTTCGACGGGGACAGATACGCAGTATTTT. Looking up the rest from reference TRBV7-9 and TRBJ2-3 gives the full variable domain: DTGVSQNPRHKITKRGQNVTFRCDPISEHNRLYWYRQTLGQGPEFLTYFQNEAQLEKSRLLSDRFSAERPKGSFSTLEIQRTEQGDSAMYLCASSFSTGTDTQYFGPGTRLTVL.

The chain is built from TRBV28 and TRBJ1-2, with 7 bases identical to TRBD1. Trimming took 11 bases from V and 5 from J; bases not matched to a gene: 20. This CDR3 comprises 16 residues. Germline V gene data show CDR1 as MDHEN and CDR2 as SYDVKM. The CDR3: CASADSPQGTRYGYTF. CDR3 nucleotide sequence: TGTGCCTCCGCCGACAGTCCACAGGGGACTAGGTATGGCTACACCTTC.

V gene TRBV5-8 combines with J gene TRBJ1-2; the D is unclear. V was pared by 4 bases and J by 1 base, with 8 bases between. The CDR3 consists of 13 residues. Germline-derived CDR1 and CDR2 are SGHTS and YDEGEE. The CDR3 DNA reads as TGTGCCAGCAGCCCAAATCTTAACTATGGCTACACCTTC. Amino acid sequence: CASSPNLNYGYTF.